This T cell receptor (beta chain) was identified in a study of blood T cell repertoires in COVID-19. As for the study in general: Nucleic acid was either cDNA or gDNA, and it came from T cells, B-cell-depleted T cells, or PBMCs.

Authors' processing steps: Reference gene primer amplification in the assay estimated nucleated cell counts. Here immunoSEQ multiplex PCR was the method, and the copy in TCRdb shows in-frame clones only, minus some. The DNA gave D and trimming, while V, J and clone size come from that table. The sample gives over 75,000 clones, around four fifths of which show up once; 16% is in the top ten. This clone was seen only a few times. The V gene lost 6 bases and the J gene lost 1 base, with 12 bases spanning the gap. The CDR3 spans 15 residues. Germline-derived CDR1 and CDR2 are SGHAT and FQNNGV. What was sequenced was peripheral blood. The genes are TRBV11-2 and TRBJ2-2, with D possibly matching TRBD2 (6 bases). This TCR was sampled from a human donor in a cohort sampled during active COVID-19. CDR3 sequence: CASSFAGGNTGELFF. CDR3 coding DNA: TGTGCCAGCAGTTTTGCCGGGGGGAACACCGGGGAGCTGTTTTTT.